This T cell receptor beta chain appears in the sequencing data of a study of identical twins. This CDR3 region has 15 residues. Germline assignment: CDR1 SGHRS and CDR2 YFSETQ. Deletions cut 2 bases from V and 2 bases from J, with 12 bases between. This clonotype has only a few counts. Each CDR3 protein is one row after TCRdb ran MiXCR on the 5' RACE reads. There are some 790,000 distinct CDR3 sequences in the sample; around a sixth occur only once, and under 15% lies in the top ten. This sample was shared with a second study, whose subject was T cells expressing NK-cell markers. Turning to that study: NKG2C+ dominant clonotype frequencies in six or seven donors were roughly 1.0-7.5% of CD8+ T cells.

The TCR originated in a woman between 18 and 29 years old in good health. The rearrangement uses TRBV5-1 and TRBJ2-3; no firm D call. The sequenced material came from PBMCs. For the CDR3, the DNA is TGCGCCAGCAGCTTCTGGCGGAGAGACACAGATACGCAGTATTTT. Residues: CASSFWRRDTDTQYF. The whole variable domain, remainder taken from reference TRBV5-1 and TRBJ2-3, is KAGVTQTPRYLIKTRGQQVTLSCSPISGHRSVSWYQQTPGQGLQFLFEYFSETQRNKGNFPGRFSGRQFSNSRSEMNVSTLELGDSALYLCASSFWRRDTDTQYFGPGTRLTVL.